The entry that follows covers one TCR beta chain sequence. Sequencing used immunoSEQ multiplex PCR; TCRdb keeps in-frame clones, though not all of them. The sample has 50,000 or so clones, approximately 94% seen once. The entry originates in a study of T cell changes during pregnancy in multiple sclerosis. Germline V gene data show CDR1 as KGHSH and CDR2 as LQKENI. V shed 3 bases, J shed 8 bases, and the junction held 4 bases outside the gene matches. CDR3 length: 14 amino acids. This chain connects TRBV18 to TRBJ1-4, with 9 nucleotides matching TRBD1. The sample here was CD4+ T cells from peripheral blood mononuclear cells, taken before pregnancy. This receptor was taken from a female donor with multiple sclerosis, enrolled in a pregnancy study. This chain's CDR3 is CASSPTGGGEKLFF. CDR3 sequence (DNA): TGTGCCAGCTCACCGACAGGGGGAGGAGAAAAACTGTTTTTT.